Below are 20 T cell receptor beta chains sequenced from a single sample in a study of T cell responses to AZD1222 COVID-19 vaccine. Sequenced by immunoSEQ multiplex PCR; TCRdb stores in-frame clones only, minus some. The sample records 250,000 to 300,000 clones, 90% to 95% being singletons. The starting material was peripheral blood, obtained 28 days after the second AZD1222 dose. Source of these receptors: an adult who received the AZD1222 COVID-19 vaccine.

The CDR3, as DNA: TGTGCCAGCAGCTTATTCGCTGGAAACACCATATATTTT. Residues: CASSLFAGNTIYF. The genes are TRBV7-8 and TRBJ1-3; D is undetermined. The CDR3 totals 13 residues. Germline-derived CDR1 and CDR2 are SGHVS and FQNEAQ. Trimming shortened V by 2 bases and J by 2 bases, and 4 bases separated the two germline ends.

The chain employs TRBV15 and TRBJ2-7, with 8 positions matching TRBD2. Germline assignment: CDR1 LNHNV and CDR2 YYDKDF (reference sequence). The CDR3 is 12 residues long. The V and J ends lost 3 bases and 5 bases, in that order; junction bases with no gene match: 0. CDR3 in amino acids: CATSSSGNEQYF. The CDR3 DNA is TGTGCCACCAGCAGTAGCGGGAACGAGCAGTACTTC. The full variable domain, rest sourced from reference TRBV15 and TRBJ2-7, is DAMVIQNPRYQVTQFGKPVTLSCSQTLNHNVMYWYQQKSSQAPKLLFHYYDKDFNNEADTPDNFQSRRPNTSFCFLDIRSPGLGDTAMYLCATSSSGNEQYFGPGTRLTVT.

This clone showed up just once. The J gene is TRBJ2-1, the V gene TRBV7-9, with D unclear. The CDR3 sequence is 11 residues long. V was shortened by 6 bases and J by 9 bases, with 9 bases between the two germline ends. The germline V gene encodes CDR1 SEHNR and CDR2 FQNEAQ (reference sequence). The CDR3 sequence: CASSPKGEQFF. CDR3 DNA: TGTGCCAGCAGTCCGAAGGGTGAGCAGTTCTTC.

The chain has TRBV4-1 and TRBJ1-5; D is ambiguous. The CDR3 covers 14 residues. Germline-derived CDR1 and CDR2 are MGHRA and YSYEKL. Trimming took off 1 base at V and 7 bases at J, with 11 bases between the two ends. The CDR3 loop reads CASSQAGPGQPQHF. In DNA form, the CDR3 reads TGCGCCAGCAGCCAAGCCGGGCCCGGGCAGCCCCAGCATTTT.

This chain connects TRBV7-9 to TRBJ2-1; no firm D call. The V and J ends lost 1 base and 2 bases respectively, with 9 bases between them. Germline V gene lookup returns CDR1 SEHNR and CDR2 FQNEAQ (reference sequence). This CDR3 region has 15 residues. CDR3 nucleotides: TGTGCCAGCAGCTTAGGGTCGTCAGCCTACAATGAGCAGTTCTTC. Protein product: CASSLGSSAYNEQFF. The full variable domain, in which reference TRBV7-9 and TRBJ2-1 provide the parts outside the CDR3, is DTGVSQNPRHKITKRGQNVTFRCDPISEHNRLYWYRQTLGQGPEFLTYFQNEAQLEKSRLLSDRFSAERPKGSFSTLEIQRTEQGDSAMYLCASSLGSSAYNEQFFGPGTRLTVL.

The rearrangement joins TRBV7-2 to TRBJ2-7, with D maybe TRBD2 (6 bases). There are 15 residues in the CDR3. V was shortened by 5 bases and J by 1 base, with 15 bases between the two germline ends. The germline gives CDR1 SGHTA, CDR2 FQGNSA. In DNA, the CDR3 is TGTGCCAGCAGCCCGTCCGGGACTCCTTCCTACGAGCAGTACTTC. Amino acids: CASSPSGTPSYEQYF. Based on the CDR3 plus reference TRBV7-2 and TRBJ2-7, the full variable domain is GAGVSQSPSNKVTEKGKDVELRCDPISGHTALYWYRQSLGQGLEFLIYFQGNSAPDKSGLPSDRFSAERTGGSVSTLTIQRTQQEDSAVYLCASSPSGTPSYEQYFGPGTRLTVT.

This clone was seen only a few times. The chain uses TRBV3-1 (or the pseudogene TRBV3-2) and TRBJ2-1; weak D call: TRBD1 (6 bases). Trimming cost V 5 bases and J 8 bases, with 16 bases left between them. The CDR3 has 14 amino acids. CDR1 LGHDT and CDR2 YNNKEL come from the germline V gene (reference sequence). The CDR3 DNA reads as TGTGCCAGCAGCAACTCATACAGGGTGGATGAGCAGTTCTTC. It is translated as CASSNSYRVDEQFF.

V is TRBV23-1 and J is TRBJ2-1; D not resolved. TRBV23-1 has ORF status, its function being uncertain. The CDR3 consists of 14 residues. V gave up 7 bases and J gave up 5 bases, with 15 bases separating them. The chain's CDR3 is CASTTKPLHNEQFF. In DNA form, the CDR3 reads TGCGCCAGCACAACAAAACCCTTACACAATGAGCAGTTCTTC.

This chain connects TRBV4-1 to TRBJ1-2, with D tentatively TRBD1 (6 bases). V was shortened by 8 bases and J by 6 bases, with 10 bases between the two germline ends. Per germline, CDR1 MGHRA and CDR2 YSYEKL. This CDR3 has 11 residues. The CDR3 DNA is TGCGCCAGCCGCGAGGGGGATGGCTACACCTTC. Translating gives CASREGDGYTF.

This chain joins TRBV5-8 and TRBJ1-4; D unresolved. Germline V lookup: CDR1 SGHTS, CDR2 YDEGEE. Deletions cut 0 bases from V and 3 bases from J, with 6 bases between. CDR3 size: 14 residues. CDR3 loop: CASSLDLPNEKLFF. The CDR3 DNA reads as TGTGCCAGCAGCTTGGATTTGCCTAATGAAAAACTGTTTTTT.

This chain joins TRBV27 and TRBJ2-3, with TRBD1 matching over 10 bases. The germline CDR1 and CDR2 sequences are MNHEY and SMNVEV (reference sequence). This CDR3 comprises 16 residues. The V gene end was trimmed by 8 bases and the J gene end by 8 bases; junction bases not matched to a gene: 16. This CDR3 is CASRPRQGAELGTQYF. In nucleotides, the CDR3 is TGTGCCAGCCGACCTCGACAGGGGGCCGAGCTTGGTACGCAGTATTTT.

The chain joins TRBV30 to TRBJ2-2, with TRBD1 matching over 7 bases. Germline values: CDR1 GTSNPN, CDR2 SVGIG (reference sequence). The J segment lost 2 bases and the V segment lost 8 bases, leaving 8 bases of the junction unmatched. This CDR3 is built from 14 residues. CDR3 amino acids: CAGGRGHNTGELFF. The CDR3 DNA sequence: TGTGCCGGCGGTAGGGGGCATAACACCGGGGAGCTGTTTTTT.

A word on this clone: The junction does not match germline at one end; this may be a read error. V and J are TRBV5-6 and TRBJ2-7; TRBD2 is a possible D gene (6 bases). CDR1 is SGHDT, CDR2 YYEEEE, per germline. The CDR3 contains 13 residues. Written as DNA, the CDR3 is TGTGCCAGCACCCACCGGGACTCCCACGAGCAGTACTTC. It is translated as CASTHRDSHEQYF. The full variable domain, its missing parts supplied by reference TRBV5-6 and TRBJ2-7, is DAGVTQSPTHLIKTRGQQVTLRCSPKSGHDTVSWYQQALGQGPQFIFQYYEEEERQRGNFPDRFSGHQFPNYSSELNVNALLLGDSALYLCASTHRDSHEQYFGPGTRLTVT.

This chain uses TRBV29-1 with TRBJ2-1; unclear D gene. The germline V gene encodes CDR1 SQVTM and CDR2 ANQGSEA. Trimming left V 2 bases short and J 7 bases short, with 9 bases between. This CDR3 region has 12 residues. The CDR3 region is CSVEWSRNEQFF. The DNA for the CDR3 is TGCAGCGTTGAATGGTCCCGTAATGAGCAGTTCTTC.

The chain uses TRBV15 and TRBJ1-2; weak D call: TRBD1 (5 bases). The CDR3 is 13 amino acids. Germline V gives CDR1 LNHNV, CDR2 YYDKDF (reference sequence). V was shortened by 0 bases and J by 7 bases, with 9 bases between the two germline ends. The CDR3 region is CATSREGEPGYTF. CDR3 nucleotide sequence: TGTGCCACCAGCAGAGAAGGGGAGCCTGGCTACACCTTC.

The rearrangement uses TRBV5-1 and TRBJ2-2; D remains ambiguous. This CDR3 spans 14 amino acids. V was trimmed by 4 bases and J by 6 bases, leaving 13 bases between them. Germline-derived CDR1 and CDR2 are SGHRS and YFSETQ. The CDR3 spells CASSVRGDPGELFF. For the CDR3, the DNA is TGCGCCAGCAGCGTGCGAGGAGACCCCGGGGAGCTGTTTTTT.

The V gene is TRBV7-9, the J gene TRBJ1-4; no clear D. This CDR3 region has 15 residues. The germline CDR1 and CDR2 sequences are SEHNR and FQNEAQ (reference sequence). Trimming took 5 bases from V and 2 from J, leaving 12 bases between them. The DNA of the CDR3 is TGTGCCAGCAGCCCGGGGAGCCATACTAATGAAAAACTGTTTTTT. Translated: CASSPGSHTNEKLFF.

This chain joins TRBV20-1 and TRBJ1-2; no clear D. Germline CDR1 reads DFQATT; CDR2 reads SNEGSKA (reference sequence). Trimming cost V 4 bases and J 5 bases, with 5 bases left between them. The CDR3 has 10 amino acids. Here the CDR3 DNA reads TGCAGTGCTAATTTATATGGCTACACCTTC. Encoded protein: CSANLYGYTF.

As DNA, the CDR3 is TGTGCCAGCAGCCCCCCCGGGGGGAAAAACATTCAGTACTTC. The encoded protein is CASSPPGGKNIQYF. V usage is TRBV11-2 and J usage is TRBJ2-4, with 7 bases fitting TRBD2. CDR3 length: 14 residues. Germline values: CDR1 SGHAT, CDR2 FQNNGV. The J segment lost 4 bases and the V segment lost 5 bases, leaving 5 bases of the junction unmatched.

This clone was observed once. In DNA form, the CDR3 reads TGTGCCAGCAGCTCCGGACAGTACACCGGGGAGCTGTTTTTT. It yields the protein CASSSGQYTGELFF. The chain has TRBV11-1 and TRBJ2-2; TRBD1 is a possible D gene (6 bases). The CDR3 is 14 amino acids. In germline, CDR1 is SGHAT, CDR2 FQDESV (reference sequence). Trimming took 4 bases from V and 3 from J, leaving 9 bases between them.